This TCR beta chain was identified in a study of identical twins. TCRdb passed the 5' RACE reads through MiXCR, listing each CDR3 protein once. The table shows hundreds of thousands of distinct CDR3 sequences, with roughly 7.5% occurring only once. J was trimmed by 7 bases and V by 4 bases; bases with no gene match: 10. Germline CDR1 MGHRA, CDR2 YSYEKL. The CDR3 consists of 14 residues. These data also featured in a second study, about yellow fever vaccine responses in identical twins.

This clonotype was obtained from a young woman in good health. Sequenced: CD8+ T cells sorted from blood. This sequence joins TRBV4-1 and TRBJ2-7, with TRBD2 matching over 7 bases. CDR3 sequence reads: CASSPEGRAGEQYF. CDR3 bases: TGCGCCAGCAGCCCGGAGGGGAGGGCCGGTGAGCAGTACTTC.